This T cell receptor (beta chain) came from a study of blood T cell repertoires in COVID-19. Study-level information: COVID-19 samples, acute and convalescent, were from the United States, Italy and Spain. Sample material is recorded as cDNA or gDNA derived from T cells, B-cell-depleted T cells, or PBMCs.

Authors' data handling: The assay estimated nucleated cells by amplifying reference gene primers. The data were produced by immunoSEQ multiplex PCR, yet TCRdb's version contains in-frame clones alone and is incomplete. The V and J calls and the clone size are those of that table, but D and trimming were determined from the DNA. Of more than 15,000 clones listed, about 89% are singletons. This clone was observed a single time. This CDR3 is also generated by other DNA sequences in the sample. Material for sequencing was peripheral blood. This TCR came from a human donor in a cohort sampled during active COVID-19.

The CDR3 nucleotides read TGTGCCAGCAGCTACCAAGGAGGACTAGCGGGAGAGCAGTACGTC. Translating gives CASSYQGGLAGEQYV. The chain links TRBV11-2 to TRBJ2-7; 12 nucleotides line up with TRBD2. Trimming cost V 4 bases and J 7 bases; bases outside gene matches: 8. This CDR3 region has 15 residues. The germline V gene has CDR1 SGHAT and CDR2 FQNNGV.